This passage covers 19 T cell receptor beta chains from one sample sequenced in a study of cytomegalovirus exposure and HLA in healthy donors. A multiplex PCR was run with 60 Vbeta primers and 13 Jbeta primers. This table comes from immunoSEQ multiplex PCR, and its TCRdb copy is limited to in-frame clones, with some not included. The data show under 150,000 clones, about a tenth seen once. Input material: PBMCs. The source of these receptors is a male donor in good health and CMV-seronegative.

Only a few counts were recorded for this clone. V is TRBV19 and J is TRBJ2-7, with a tentative D call TRBD1 (6 bases). Germline V gene lookup returns CDR1 LNHDA and CDR2 SQIVND (reference sequence). The ends were cut back, 6 bases at V and 6 bases at J, with 15 bases in the middle. The CDR3 totals 13 residues. The CDR3 region is CASSNRVLGEQYF. The CDR3 DNA follows: TGTGCCAGTAGCAACAGGGTATTAGGCGAGCAGTACTTC.

There are a few counts of this clone. The chain carries TRBV6-5 and TRBJ1-1, with 10 bases fitting TRBD1. The CDR3 spans 15 residues. The V gene end was trimmed by 6 bases and the J gene end by 4 bases; junction bases not matched to a gene: 8. Per germline, CDR1 MNHEY and CDR2 SVGAGI. CDR3 nucleotide sequence: TGTGCCAGCAGACTCGACAGGGGGCACGGCACTGAAGCTTTCTTT. Its protein product is CASRLDRGHGTEAFF.

A few counts support this clone. V and J are TRBV7-3 and TRBJ2-3, with TRBD2 identical over 11 bases. Trimming at V came to 5 bases and at J to 4 bases, leaving 5 bases not matched to a gene. The CDR3 runs 15 residues. CDR1 and CDR2 (germline): SGHTA, FQGTGA. The CDR3 nucleotides read TGTGCCAGCAGCAAGACTAGCGGGAAGGCAGATACGCAGTATTTT. Its protein product is CASSKTSGKADTQYF. Looking up the rest from reference TRBV7-3 and TRBJ2-3 gives the full variable domain: GAGVSQTPSNKVTEKGKYVELRCDPISGHTALYWYRQSLGQGPEFLIYFQGTGAADDSGLPNDRFFAVRPEGSVSTLKIQRTERGDSAVYLCASSKTSGKADTQYFGPGTRLTVL.

The rearrangement links TRBV5-1 to TRBJ2-3; 14 nucleotides line up with TRBD2. Looked up from germline, CDR1 is SGHRS and CDR2 is YFSETQ. J gave up 0 bases and V 0 bases, and 0 bases lay outside the gene matches. CDR3 length equals 17 residues. CDR3 residues: CASSLGLAGGSTDTQYF. CDR3 nucleotide sequence: TGCGCCAGCAGCTTGGGACTAGCGGGAGGGAGCACAGATACGCAGTATTTT.

This clone was detected a few times. This sequence joins TRBV9 and TRBJ2-5, with D perhaps matching TRBD2 (7 bases). The CDR3 totals 16 residues. Germline CDR1 and CDR2: SGDLS and YYNGEE. V gave up 0 bases and J gave up 1 base, with 13 bases separating them. CDR3 region: CASSVGGGGLQETQYF. CDR3 nucleotides: TGTGCCAGCAGCGTAGGGGGAGGGGGGCTCCAAGAGACCCAGTACTTC.

The chain employs TRBV7-9 and TRBJ2-7; D remains unclear. The V end lost 1 base, the J end lost 6 bases, and 16 bases lay between the germline ends. Germline V gives CDR1 SEHNR, CDR2 FQNEAQ (reference sequence). CDR3 length equals 15 residues. CDR3 loop: CASSLVGRYTGEQYF. CDR3 coding DNA: TGTGCCAGCAGCTTAGTGGGTCGATACACGGGCGAGCAGTACTTC. The variable domain in full, completed from reference TRBV7-9 and TRBJ2-7, reads DTGVSQNPRHKITKRGQNVTFRCDPISEHNRLYWYRQTLGQGPEFLTYFQNEAQLEKSRLLSDRFSAERPKGSFSTLEIQRTEQGDSAMYLCASSLVGRYTGEQYFGPGTRLTVT.

V and J are TRBV9 and TRBJ1-2; weak D call: TRBD1 (6 bases). The ends were cut back, 4 bases at V and 6 bases at J, with 10 bases in the middle. Per germline, CDR1 SGDLS and CDR2 YYNGEE. CDR3 length equals 12 residues. CDR3 sequence: CASSRGGDGYTF. The CDR3 DNA is TGTGCCAGCAGCAGAGGGGGGGATGGCTACACCTTC.

In this sample, this clone turned up a few times. J is TRBJ2-7 and V is TRBV7-6; 16 bases map to TRBD2. The CDR3 totals 16 residues. V shed 5 bases, J shed 5 bases, and the junction held 6 bases outside the gene matches. CDR1 is SGHVS and CDR2 is FNYEAQ in the germline V gene. The CDR3 is CASSGGLAGGRNEQYF. As DNA, the CDR3 is TGTGCCAGCAGCGGGGGACTAGCGGGAGGGAGGAACGAGCAGTACTTC.

CDR3 residues: CASSLNRRPSYNEQFF. CDR3 bases: TGTGCCAGCAGCTTAAACAGGCGCCCCTCCTACAATGAGCAGTTCTTC. The chain carries TRBV13 and TRBJ2-1; D may be TRBD1 (5 bases). The germline gives CDR1 PRHDT, CDR2 FYEKMQ (reference sequence). There are 16 residues in the CDR3. Trimming left V 2 bases short and J 0 bases short, with 11 bases between.

The rearrangement uses TRBV7-9 and TRBJ1-4, with 9 nucleotides matching TRBD1. Germline trimming cut 1 base from V and 8 bases from J; bases unmatched to any gene: 5. The germline V gene has CDR1 SEHNR and CDR2 FQNEAQ (reference sequence). This CDR3 is built from 15 residues. The CDR3 loop is CASSLVMGQGEKLFF. The DNA for the CDR3 is TGTGCCAGCAGCTTAGTCATGGGACAGGGAGAAAAACTGTTTTTT.

The chain recombines TRBV6-5 with TRBJ2-1; TRBD2 aligns across 8 bases. The length of the CDR3 is 16 residues. Germline CDR1 reads MNHEY; CDR2 reads SVGAGI. Germline trimming cut 0 bases from V and 7 bases from J; bases unmatched to any gene: 8. The CDR3 spells CASSYSYGRAGNEQFF. Here the CDR3 DNA reads TGTGCCAGCAGTTACTCGTACGGGAGGGCCGGGAATGAGCAGTTCTTC.

The J gene is TRBJ2-3, the V gene TRBV7-2, with 13 bases lining up with TRBD2. V shed 3 bases and J 3 bases; nucleotides not matched to a gene: 0. This CDR3 is 15 amino acids long. Per the germline V gene, CDR1 is SGHTA and CDR2 is FQGNSA. The CDR3 region has the DNA TGTGCCAGCAGCTTGGGACTAGCGGGGACAGATACGCAGTATTTT. Amino acid sequence: CASSLGLAGTDTQYF. Using reference TRBV7-2 and TRBJ2-3 for the parts outside the CDR3, the full variable domain is GAGVSQSPSNKVTEKGKDVELRCDPISGHTALYWYRQSLGQGLEFLIYFQGNSAPDKSGLPSDRFSAERTGGSVSTLTIQRTQQEDSAVYLCASSLGLAGTDTQYFGPGTRLTVL.

The table lists this clone with a few counts. V gene TRBV7-8 combines with J gene TRBJ2-2; perhaps TRBD1 as D (6 bases). CDR3 length equals 15 residues. V lost 6 bases, J lost 3 bases, and 14 bases lay in between. From germline, CDR1 is SGHVS and CDR2 FQNEAQ. CDR3 sequence: CASRVTGHDTGELFF. CDR3 nucleotide sequence: TGTGCCAGCAGAGTTACAGGGCACGACACCGGGGAGCTGTTTTTT. The whole variable domain, remainder taken from reference TRBV7-8 and TRBJ2-2, is GAGVSQSPRYKVAKRGQDVALRCDPISGHVSLFWYQQALGQGPEFLTYFQNEAQLDKSGLPSDRFFAERPEGSVSTLKIQRTQQEDSAVYLCASRVTGHDTGELFFGEGSRLTVL.

This chain links TRBV28 with TRBJ2-6; D is perhaps TRBD2 (5 bases). Germline CDR1 is MDHEN and CDR2 is SYDVKM. The CDR3 loop spans 14 amino acids. Trimming cost V 7 bases and J 4 bases, with 11 bases left between them. CDR3 nucleotide sequence: TGTGCCAGCAACGAGGGTAGCGGGGCCAACGTCCTGACTTTC. Translation gives CASNEGSGANVLTF. Full variable domain (rest looked up from reference TRBV28 and TRBJ2-6): DVKVTQSSRYLVKRTGEKVFLECVQDMDHENMFWYRQDPGLGLRLIYFSYDVKMKEKGDIPEGYSVSREKKERFSLILESASTNQTSMYLCASNEGSGANVLTFGAGSRLTVL.

The rearrangement links TRBV7-2 to TRBJ1-6, with D possibly TRBD1 on 5 matching bases. This CDR3 comprises 14 residues. The germline gives CDR1 SGHTA, CDR2 FQGNSA. Trimming took 3 bases from V and 6 from J, leaving 9 bases between them. The CDR3 nucleotides read TGTGCCAGCAGCTTTGGGGGGACTAATTCACCCCTCCACTTT. Translation gives CASSFGGTNSPLHF.

This clone was found a few times. V and J are TRBV5-4 and TRBJ1-3; no firm D call. Trimming stripped 0 bases from V and 0 bases from J, with 10 bases between. CDR1 and CDR2 (germline): SGHNT, YYREEE (reference sequence). This CDR3 contains 16 residues. The CDR3 reads CASSLGLQSSGNTIYF. The DNA for the CDR3 is TGTGCCAGCAGCTTGGGCCTACAGAGCTCTGGAAACACCATATATTTT. Looking up the rest from reference TRBV5-4 and TRBJ1-3 gives the full variable domain: ETGVTQSPTHLIKTRGQQVTLRCSSQSGHNTVSWYQQALGQGPQFIFQYYREEENGRGNFPPRFSGLQFPNYSSELNVNALELDDSALYLCASSLGLQSSGNTIYFGEGSWLTVV.

There are a few counts of this clone. The V gene is TRBV27, the J gene TRBJ1-5; tentative D call: TRBD1 (6 bases). V lost 6 bases and J 2 bases, leaving 14 bases between the germline ends. Germline CDR1 is MNHEY and CDR2 is SMNVEV (reference sequence). The CDR3 extends over 15 amino acids. The CDR3 nucleotides read TGTGCCAGCAGGGAGAGACAGGTGGGCAATCAGCCCCAGCATTTT. It translates to CASRERQVGNQPQHF.

There are a few counts of this clone. The gene calls are TRBV7-3 and TRBJ2-1; 8 bases map to TRBD2. The CDR3 totals 16 residues. The V and J ends lost 5 bases and 7 bases, in that order; junction bases with no gene match: 13. From germline, CDR1 is SGHTA and CDR2 FQGTGA. CDR3 region: CASSPPGTRSINEQFF. CDR3 DNA: TGTGCCAGCAGCCCGCCCGGGACTAGGAGTATTAATGAGCAGTTCTTC.

V and J are TRBV28 and TRBJ2-7; 7 bases fit TRBD2. This CDR3 comprises 15 residues. The germline gives CDR1 MDHEN, CDR2 SYDVKM. V shed 4 bases and J 2 bases; nucleotides not matched to a gene: 8. The CDR3 coding sequence is TGTGCCAGCAGTTCTGGGACGGGGAGGGCCTACGAGCAGTACTTC. Translation: CASSSGTGRAYEQYF.